This T cell receptor beta chain was found in a study of cytomegalovirus exposure and HLA in healthy donors (TCRdb year 2017). For context, the study as a whole: In an earlier analysis of 587 of the donors, approximately 300 Gb of sequence data and 100 million or so unique TCR beta sequences from about 179 million T cells were reported. An early release that covered fewer than 800 HLA-typed donors contained around 330 gigabases of sequencing data and 75 million to 100 million unique TCR sequences. The genetic ancestry cluster associated with self-reported Caucasian donors included roughly four fifths of the 300 to 450 genotyped donors. The aim of the study was to test whether cataloging public T cell receptors could identify signatures of past pathogen exposure. Using immunosequencing, the study profiled T cell repertoires from fewer than 700 subjects and related those repertoires to cytomegalovirus serostatus. Besides the first cohort of roughly 700 subjects, a separate validation cohort made up of over 100 different subjects was used. High-throughput TCR immunosequencing, statistical association of individual TCRs with disease status, and machine learning were combined to predict cytomegalovirus infection status. To study patterns of TCR occurrence, a later analysis re-analyzed previously published TCR beta repertoires from 600 to 750 donors and added high-resolution HLA genotyping. Rather than using new phenotypic data, the later analysis identified candidate immune exposures from TCR beta sequences and from how often those sequences occurred across donors. An earlier analysis of about 620 of the donors applied high-throughput TCR beta sequencing to assess whether each TCR beta V gene segment acted as functional or pseudogenic. Donor age, sex, ethnicity and CMV serostatus were compiled together with the repertoire data. Genome-wide SNP genotypes for about three fifths of the roughly 670 donors were used in a later genetic analysis, which treated that subset as a discovery cohort. All discovery cohort repertoires had been generated using a single sequencing platform. HLA typing included class I and class II loci at four-digit resolution. The number of donors typed differed by locus, with 629-630 for A, B, C, DRB1 and DQB1, around 520 for DQA1, approximately 580 for DPA1, and under 490 for DPB1. A handful of DR-DQ haplotypes were handled as single units for association and clustering because linkage in the cohort was strong. Among a few hundred genotyped donors of the cohort, an average of about 240,000 unique TCR beta nucleotide sequences were sequenced per donor, about a sixth of them non-productive.

On the study overall, not on this receptor specifically: Correlated functional status among segregating V segments might reflect linkage disequilibrium, but an unknown experimental factor could not be ruled out. An association between a missense DCLRE1C variant and V-gene and J-gene trimming of TCR beta chains was found in a later genetic analysis and replicated in an independent cohort. Assigning TCR associations to individual alleles was difficult when HLA alleles, especially DR and DQ, strongly co-occurred. Specific HLA alleles were associated with around 18,000 TCR beta sequences at a false discovery rate of 0.05 in a later analysis. Because HLA typing was missing for some donors at each locus, association tests included only the typed subset. A group of highly shared sequence variants was considered likely to be a technical artifact of the sequencing pipeline. The only immune exposure information available for the cohort was CMV serostatus. Presence/absence analyses assumed roughly uniform sequencing depth across donors, an assumption that may not hold. In a later analysis, most CMV-associated TCR beta chains were found to appear HLA-restricted, with HLA associations seemingly driven largely by CMV exposure. A further reported finding was that TCR beta sequences accurately predicted the HLA-A and HLA-B alleles for most subjects in the first cohort. Some IMGT-functional V segments, including TRBV6-2 and TRBV6-3, could not be distinguished by the 87-base-pair reads and were therefore excluded. Compared with the roughly 700-donor mean, donors in an Asian-associated ancestry cluster had fewer N-insertions in productive TCRs, according to a later genetic analysis. Cytomegalovirus status was reported to be diagnosed by the classifier with high specificity and sensitivity in both the original and validation cohorts. In an earlier analysis of approximately 590 of the donors, most TCR beta V segments appeared in productive rearrangements about 90% or about 30% of the time, broadly matching IMGT annotations. It was suggested by the authors that the approach could potentially be generalized to other disease states and immunological phenotypes. Across donors, most TCR sequences were observed very rarely, whereas some public TCRs were present in many individuals. This cohort had only TCR beta chains sequenced, and the lack of alpha or paired-chain data limited which features could be detected. In vitro tests confirmed that a few of the cytomegalovirus-associated TCR beta chains recognize cytomegalovirus antigens. In the study, roughly 160 TCR beta chains were listed as associated with cytomegalovirus. In a later analysis, TCR association rates were found to vary across HLA loci, with the most associated TCRs seen for DRB1 alleles and the fewest for HLA-C alleles. A later analysis reported that several top co-occurrence clusters appeared linked to parvovirus B19, influenza, CMV and Epstein-Barr virus. Compared with equally common non-associated chains, HLA-associated TCR beta chains in a later analysis were more clonally expanded and had lower generation probabilities. Because counts were too low, about 15 rarely observed V segments, including chromosome 9 orphons, were left out of the earlier analysis of approximately 580 of the donors.

With respect to this clone: This clone's antigen is unknown. The input lacks base qualities; no much larger clone sits a single base away.

The cohort was made up of about 610 healthy bone marrow donors. All cohort members were sampled while nominally healthy, although unrecorded immune exposures were likely present. The donor was CMV seronegative and belonged to the group of under 400 seronegative cohort members. Each donor provided a peripheral blood sample, and peripheral blood mononuclear cells were used for TCR beta sequencing. Genomic DNA extraction from the blood cell samples was performed with the Qiagen DNeasy Blood Extraction Kit. Library construction relied on the immunoSEQ multiplex PCR assay. For the multiplex PCR, a mixture combining 60 forward primers for TCR Vbeta segments and 13 reverse primers for TCR Jbeta segments was used. The CDR3 region of rearranged TCR beta genes was amplified from genomic DNA by a multiplex PCR assay. The amplified TCR beta libraries were sequenced on the Illumina HiSeq System as 87-base-pair reads. The original pipeline was this. A later analysis counted tens of millions of unique TCR beta chains across the 550 to 700 repertoires, and 10 million to 11 million of these chains were shared by at least two donors. A nearest-neighbor algorithm error-corrected the raw reads and collapsed the reads into unique sequences, merging closely related sequences to remove PCR and sequencing errors. To assign V, D and J gene segments, CDR3 sequences were aligned to IMGT reference sequences. For a sequence to be retained, at least a six-nucleotide match to both a V gene segment and a J gene segment was required. A rearrangement was called productive if the CDR3 had no stop codons and remained in frame with V and J, and every other rearrangement was called non-productive. Following IMGT convention, CDR3 was defined as the stretch from the second conserved V-encoded cysteine to the conserved J-encoded phenylalanine. In an earlier analysis of more than 550 of the donors, sequences lacking an unambiguous match to a single V gene segment were excluded. An earlier analysis of several hundred of the donors called V segments functional above 56.7% productive rearrangements and segregating when the between-donor standard deviation exceeded 5%. A statistical classification framework was developed to diagnose cytomegalovirus status using the catalog of TCR beta chain sequences. In a later analysis, TCR nucleotide sequences were compared against IMGT/GENE-DB human TR gene sequences so that V and J genes could be assigned. The TCRdist pipeline was used in a later analysis to assign CDR3 sequences and most-parsimonious VDJ recombination scenarios. In a later analysis, each TCR beta chain was defined by its CDR3 amino acid sequence together with its V-gene family, and reads lacking a unique V-gene family were excluded. As a way to deal with suspected cross-contamination and a sequencing artifact, a later analysis dropped hundreds of nucleotide sequences that were highly shared and had low generation probability. In a later analysis, a clonal expansion index was calculated for each public chain from normalized within-repertoire ranks of inferred template counts. In a later analysis, generation probabilities were computed with a VDJ recombination model fitted to out-of-frame rearrangements, and the resulting probabilities were checked against IGoR. In a later analysis, TCR-TCR, TCR-HLA and TCR-CMV co-occurrence was scored with hypergeometric tests, and a repertoire-size bias correction was applied to TCR pairs. False discovery rates were estimated in a later analysis by permuting HLA or CMV assignments 20 times. A later analysis grouped co-occurring TCRs with DBSCAN, adding TCRdist sequence similarity when clustering within HLA-allele-positive subsets. Co-occurrence clustering excluded repertoires with fewer than 30,000 or more than 120,000 public chains, plus five with anomalous nucleotide sharing. This immuneACCESS table, as held by TCRdb, lists in-frame sequences with V and J called but not all clones. Of the missing ones, under half trace to an unresolved V gene in checked studies; the others have no known cause. D and trimming come from the DNA, and the V and J calls and clone size come from that table. The sample table shows about 280,000 clones, and 70% to 90% are seen once. The ten largest clones take up roughly 2% of the sample.

V lost 4 bases and J lost 2 bases, and the count of bases not matched to a germline gene is 12. The CDR3 sequence holds 16 residues, the cysteine and phenylalanine included. The kept DNA is CDR3 alone, 48 bases in frame from the first base. According to the germline V gene, CDR1 reads SGDLS and CDR2 reads YYNGEE. This TCR derives from a woman under 30 in good health and CMV-seronegative. The sequence joins TRBV9 to TRBJ2-7; a stretch of 7 junction bases matches TRBD2. Sequencing input: PBMCs. The sequenced DNA is TGTGCCAGCAGCCGCGGGGGAGCGGGGTATGCCTACGAGCAGTACTTC. The resulting protein is CASSRGGAGYAYEQYF.